This T cell receptor (beta chain) came from a study of T cell responses to AZD1222 COVID-19 vaccine. Concerning this clone itself: What it recognizes is unknown.

Study findings and constraints: Only five or six individuals given AZD1222 were seropositive at baseline.

V gave up 5 bases and J gave up 6 bases; unmatched junction bases: 5. The CDR3 loop spans 14 amino acids. From germline, CDR1 is SGHVS and CDR2 FQNEAQ. Profiling relied on immunoSEQ multiplex PCR, and the TCRdb table lists in-frame clones only, not all of them. The data hold some 140,000 clones, with around nine tenths observed a single time. This clonotype was obtained from an adult in good health. The genes are TRBV7-8 and TRBJ2-3; 10 bases align to TRBD2. Sequencing used peripheral blood, obtained on day 0 of AZD1222 vaccination. CDR3 region: CASSRAGGPDTQYF. CDR3 DNA sequence: TGTGCCAGCAGCCGAGCGGGGGGGCCGGATACGCAGTATTTT. Supplemented by reference TRBV7-8 and TRBJ2-3, the full variable domain reads GAGVSQSPRYKVAKRGQDVALRCDPISGHVSLFWYQQALGQGPEFLTYFQNEAQLDKSGLPSDRFFAERPEGSVSTLKIQRTQQEDSAVYLCASSRAGGPDTQYFGPGTRLTVL.